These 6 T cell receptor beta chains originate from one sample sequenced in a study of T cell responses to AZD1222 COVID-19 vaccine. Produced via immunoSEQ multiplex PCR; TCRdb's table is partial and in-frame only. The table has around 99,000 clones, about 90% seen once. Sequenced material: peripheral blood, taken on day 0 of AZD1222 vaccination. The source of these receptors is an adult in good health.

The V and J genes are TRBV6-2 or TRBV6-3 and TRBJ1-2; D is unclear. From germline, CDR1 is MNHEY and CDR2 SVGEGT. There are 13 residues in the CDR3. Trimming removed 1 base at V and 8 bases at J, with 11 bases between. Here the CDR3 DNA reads TGTGCCAGCAGTTACTTAGGAACCCGGGGCTACACCTTC. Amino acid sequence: CASSYLGTRGYTF.

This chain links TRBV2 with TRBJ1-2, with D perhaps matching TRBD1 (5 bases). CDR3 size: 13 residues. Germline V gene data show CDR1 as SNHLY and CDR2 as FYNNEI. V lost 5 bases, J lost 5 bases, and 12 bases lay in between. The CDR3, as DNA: TGTGCCAGCAGTTACGGGACGTCGTATGGCTACACCTTC. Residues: CASSYGTSYGYTF.

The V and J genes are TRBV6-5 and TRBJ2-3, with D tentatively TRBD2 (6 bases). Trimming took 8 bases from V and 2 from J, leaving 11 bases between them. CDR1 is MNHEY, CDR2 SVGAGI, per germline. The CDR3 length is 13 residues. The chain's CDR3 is CASEEGSTDTQYF. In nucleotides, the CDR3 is TGTGCCAGCGAGGAGGGGTCCACAGATACGCAGTATTTT.

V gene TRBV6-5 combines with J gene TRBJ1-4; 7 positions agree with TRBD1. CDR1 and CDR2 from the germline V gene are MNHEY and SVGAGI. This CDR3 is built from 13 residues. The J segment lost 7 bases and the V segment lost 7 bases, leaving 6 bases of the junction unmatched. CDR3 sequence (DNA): TGTGCCAGCAAATACAGGGGAGCTGAAAAACTGTTTTTT. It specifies CASKYRGAEKLFF.

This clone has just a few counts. CDR3 amino acids: CASRGLKASTDTQYF. The CDR3 nucleotides are TGCGCCAGCAGGGGACTAAAGGCGTCCACAGATACGCAGTATTTT. The rearrangement links TRBV10-2 to TRBJ2-3; 7 positions match TRBD2. J was trimmed by 2 bases and V by 6 bases; bases with no gene match: 8. CDR1 is WSHSY and CDR2 is SAAADI in the germline V gene. This CDR3 contains 15 residues.

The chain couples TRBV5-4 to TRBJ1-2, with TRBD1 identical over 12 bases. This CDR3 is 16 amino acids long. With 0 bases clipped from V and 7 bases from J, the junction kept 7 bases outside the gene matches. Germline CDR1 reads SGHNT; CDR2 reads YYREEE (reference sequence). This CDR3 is CASSLDGTGGASGYTF. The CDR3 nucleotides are TGTGCCAGCAGCTTGGATGGGACAGGGGGCGCCTCTGGCTACACCTTC.